This T cell receptor beta chain was identified during a study of blood T cell repertoires in COVID-19. Study background: Specimens from acute and convalescent COVID-19 originated in the United States, Italy and Spain. Sources were T cells, B-cell-depleted T cells, or PBMCs; the material itself was cDNA or gDNA.

Cohorts were determined from participant-reported clinical history. The repertoire was sequenced with immunoSEQ multiplex PCR; TCRdb's copy has only in-frame clones and lacks some. The sample records about 180,000 clones, about 84% being singletons. The CDR3 consists of 15 residues. The trim removed 5 bases at V and 0 bases at J, leaving 4 bases unmatched. Germline V lookup: CDR1 LNHNV, CDR2 YYDKDF (reference sequence). The specimen sequenced was PBMCs or T cells enriched from blood (not recorded which). The source of this sequence is a woman between 40 and 55 years old with acute COVID-19. This chain links TRBV15 with TRBJ1-3; TRBD1 matches 7 bases. The CDR3 here is CATSPRDSSGNTIYF. CDR3 DNA: TGTGCCACCAGCCCTCGGGACAGCTCTGGAAACACCATATATTTT.